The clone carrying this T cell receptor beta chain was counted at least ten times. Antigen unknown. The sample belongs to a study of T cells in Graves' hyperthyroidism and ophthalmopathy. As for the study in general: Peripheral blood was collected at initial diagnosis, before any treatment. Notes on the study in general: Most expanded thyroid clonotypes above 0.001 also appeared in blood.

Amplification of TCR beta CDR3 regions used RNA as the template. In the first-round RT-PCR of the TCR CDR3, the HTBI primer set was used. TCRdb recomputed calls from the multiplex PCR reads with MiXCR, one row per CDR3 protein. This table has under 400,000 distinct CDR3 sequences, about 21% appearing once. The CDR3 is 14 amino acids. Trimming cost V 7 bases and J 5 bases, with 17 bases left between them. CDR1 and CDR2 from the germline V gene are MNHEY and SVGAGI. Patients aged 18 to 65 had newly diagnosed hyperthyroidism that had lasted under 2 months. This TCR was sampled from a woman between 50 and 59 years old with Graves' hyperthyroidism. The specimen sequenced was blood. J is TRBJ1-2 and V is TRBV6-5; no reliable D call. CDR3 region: CASTKERGGYGYTF. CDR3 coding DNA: TGTGCCAGCACCAAAGAACGAGGCGGGTATGGCTACACCTTC.